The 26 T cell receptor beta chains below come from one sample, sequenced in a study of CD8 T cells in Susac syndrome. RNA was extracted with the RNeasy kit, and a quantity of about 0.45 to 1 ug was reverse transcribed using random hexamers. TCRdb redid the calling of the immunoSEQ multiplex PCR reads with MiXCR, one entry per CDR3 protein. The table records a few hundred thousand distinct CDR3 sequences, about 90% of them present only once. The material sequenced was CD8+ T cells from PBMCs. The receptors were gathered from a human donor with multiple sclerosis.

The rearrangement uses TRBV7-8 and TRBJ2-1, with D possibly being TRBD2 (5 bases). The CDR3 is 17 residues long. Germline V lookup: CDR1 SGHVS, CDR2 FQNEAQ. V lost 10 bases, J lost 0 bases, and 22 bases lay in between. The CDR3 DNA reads TGTGCCACCACACCGGCAGGAGAGGGAAGCTCCTACAATGAGCAGTTCTTC. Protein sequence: CATTPAGEGSSYNEQFF.

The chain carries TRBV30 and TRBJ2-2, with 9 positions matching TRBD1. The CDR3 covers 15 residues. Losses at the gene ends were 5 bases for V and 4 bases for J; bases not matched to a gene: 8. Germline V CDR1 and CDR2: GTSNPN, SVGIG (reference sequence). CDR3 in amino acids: CAWDYGTGITGELFF. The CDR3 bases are TGTGCCTGGGACTACGGGACAGGGATCACCGGGGAGCTGTTTTTT.

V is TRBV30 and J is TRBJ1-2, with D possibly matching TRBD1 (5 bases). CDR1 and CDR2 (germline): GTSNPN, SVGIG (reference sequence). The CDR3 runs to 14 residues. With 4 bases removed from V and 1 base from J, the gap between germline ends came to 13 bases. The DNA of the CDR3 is TGTGCCTGGATGGGGGGAACCAGTAACTATGGCTACACCTTC. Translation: CAWMGGTSNYGYTF.

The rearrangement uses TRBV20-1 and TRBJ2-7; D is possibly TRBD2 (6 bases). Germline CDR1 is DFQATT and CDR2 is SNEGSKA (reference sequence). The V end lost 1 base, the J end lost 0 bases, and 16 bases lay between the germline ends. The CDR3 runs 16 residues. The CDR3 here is CSARGTAGLSSYEQYF. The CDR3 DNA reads TGCAGTGCTAGAGGTACCGCGGGACTGAGCTCCTACGAGCAGTACTTC.

DNA for the CDR3: TGTGCCAGCAGTACCTTCTTCCAGGGGAATCAGCCCCAGCATTTT. It specifies CASSTFFQGNQPQHF. The J gene is TRBJ1-5, the V gene TRBV27, with a possible D match to TRBD1 (6 bases). The V and J ends lost 5 bases and 4 bases respectively, with 15 bases between them. Germline V CDR1 and CDR2: MNHEY, SMNVEV (reference sequence). This CDR3 has 15 residues.

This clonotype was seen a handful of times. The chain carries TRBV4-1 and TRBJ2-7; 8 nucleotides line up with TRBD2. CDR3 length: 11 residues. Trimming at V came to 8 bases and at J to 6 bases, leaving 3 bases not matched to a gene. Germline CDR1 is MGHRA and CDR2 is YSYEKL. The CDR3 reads CASAAGGEQYF. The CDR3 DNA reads TGCGCCAGCGCCGCGGGGGGCGAGCAGTACTTC.

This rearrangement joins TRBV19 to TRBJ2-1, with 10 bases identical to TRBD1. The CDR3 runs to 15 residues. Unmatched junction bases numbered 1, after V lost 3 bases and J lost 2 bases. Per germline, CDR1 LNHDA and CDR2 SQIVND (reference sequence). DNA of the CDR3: TGTGCCAGTAGTATCGGACAGGGGGCCTACAATGAGCAGTTCTTC. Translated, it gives CASSIGQGAYNEQFF.

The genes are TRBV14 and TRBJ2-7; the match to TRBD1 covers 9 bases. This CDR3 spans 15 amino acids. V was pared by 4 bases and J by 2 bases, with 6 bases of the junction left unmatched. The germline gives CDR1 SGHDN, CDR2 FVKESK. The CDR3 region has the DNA TGTGCCAGCAGCCCGTCCCGGGACAGGGCCTACGAGCAGTACTTC. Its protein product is CASSPSRDRAYEQYF.

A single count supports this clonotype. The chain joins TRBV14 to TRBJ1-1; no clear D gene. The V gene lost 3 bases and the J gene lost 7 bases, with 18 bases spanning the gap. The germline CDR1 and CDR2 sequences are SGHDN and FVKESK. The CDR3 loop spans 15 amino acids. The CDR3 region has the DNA TGTGCCAGCAGCCAGCCCGGGGTCCTCTCTCATGAAGCTTTCTTT. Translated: CASSQPGVLSHEAFF.

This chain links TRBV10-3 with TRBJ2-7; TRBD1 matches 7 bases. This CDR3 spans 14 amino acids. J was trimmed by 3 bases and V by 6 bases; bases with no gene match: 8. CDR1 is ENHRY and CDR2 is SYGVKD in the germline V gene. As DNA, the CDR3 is TGTGCCATCAGAGGCTCGGGACAGAGCTACGAGCAGTACTTC. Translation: CAIRGSGQSYEQYF.

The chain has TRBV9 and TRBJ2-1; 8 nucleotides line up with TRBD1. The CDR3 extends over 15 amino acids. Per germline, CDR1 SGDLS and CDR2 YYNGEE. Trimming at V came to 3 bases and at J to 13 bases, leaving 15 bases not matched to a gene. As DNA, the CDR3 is TGTGCCAGCAGCGATACCCCGACAGGGGCGGGCAGCCAGTTCTTC. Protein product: CASSDTPTGAGSQFF.

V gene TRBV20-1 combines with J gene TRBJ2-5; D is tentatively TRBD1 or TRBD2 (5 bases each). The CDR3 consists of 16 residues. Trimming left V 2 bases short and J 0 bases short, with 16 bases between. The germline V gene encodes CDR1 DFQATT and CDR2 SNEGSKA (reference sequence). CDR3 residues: CSARSYGTSDQETQYF. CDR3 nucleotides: TGCAGTGCTAGATCCTACGGGACGTCCGACCAAGAGACCCAGTACTTC.

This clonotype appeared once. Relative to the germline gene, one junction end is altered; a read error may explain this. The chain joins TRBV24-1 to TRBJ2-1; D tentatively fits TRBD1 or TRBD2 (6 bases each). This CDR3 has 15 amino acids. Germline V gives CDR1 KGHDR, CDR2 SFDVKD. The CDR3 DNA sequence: TGTGCCACCGGTGATGAGGAAGGGGGGCTCTGGGAGCAGTTCTTC. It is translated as CATGDEEGGLWEQFF.

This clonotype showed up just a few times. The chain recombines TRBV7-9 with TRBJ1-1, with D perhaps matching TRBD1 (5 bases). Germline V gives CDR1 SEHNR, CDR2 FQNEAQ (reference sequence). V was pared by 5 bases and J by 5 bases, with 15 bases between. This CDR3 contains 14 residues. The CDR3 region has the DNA TGTGCCAGCAGCGCGACGGGTGGGGGAACTGAAGCTTTCTTT. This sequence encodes CASSATGGGTEAFF.

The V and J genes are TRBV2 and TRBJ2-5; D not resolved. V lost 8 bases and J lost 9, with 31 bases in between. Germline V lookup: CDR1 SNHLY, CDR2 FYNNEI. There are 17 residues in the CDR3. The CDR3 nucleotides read TGTGCCAGCCGGGTGCCGAGAGAACGTTCTTCCAAAAGGGCCCAGTACTTC. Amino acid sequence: CASRVPRERSSKRAQYF.

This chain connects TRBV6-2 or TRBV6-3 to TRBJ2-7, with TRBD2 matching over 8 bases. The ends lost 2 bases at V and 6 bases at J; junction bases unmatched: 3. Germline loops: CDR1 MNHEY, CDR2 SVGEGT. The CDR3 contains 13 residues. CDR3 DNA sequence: TGTGCCAGCAGTTACGATCTAGCGGGCGAGCAGTACTTC. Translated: CASSYDLAGEQYF.

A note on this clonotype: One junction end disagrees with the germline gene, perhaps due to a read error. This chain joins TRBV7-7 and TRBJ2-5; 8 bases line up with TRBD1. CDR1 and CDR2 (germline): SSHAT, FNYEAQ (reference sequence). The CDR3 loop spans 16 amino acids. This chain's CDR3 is CASSGGRQGAGETQYF. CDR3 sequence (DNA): TGTGCTAGCAGCGGAGGGAGGCAGGGGGCCGGAGAGACCCAGTACTTC.

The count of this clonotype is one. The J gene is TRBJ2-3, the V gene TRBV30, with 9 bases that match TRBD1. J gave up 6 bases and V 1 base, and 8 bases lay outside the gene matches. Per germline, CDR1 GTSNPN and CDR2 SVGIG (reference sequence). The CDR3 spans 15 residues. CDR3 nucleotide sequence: TGTGCCTGGAGTGCCGGGACAGGGATTTTTGATACGCAGTATTTT. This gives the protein CAWSAGTGIFDTQYF.

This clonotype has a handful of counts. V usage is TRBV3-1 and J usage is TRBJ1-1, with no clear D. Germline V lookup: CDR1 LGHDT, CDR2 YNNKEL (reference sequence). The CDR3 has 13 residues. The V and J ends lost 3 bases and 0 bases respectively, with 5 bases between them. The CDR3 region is CASSQEVNTEAFF. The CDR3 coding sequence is TGTGCCAGCAGCCAGGAGGTGAACACTGAAGCTTTCTTT. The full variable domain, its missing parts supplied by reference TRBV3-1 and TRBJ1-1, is DTAVSQTPKYLVTQMGNDKSIKCEQNLGHDTMYWYKQDSKKFLKIMFSYNNKELIINETVPNRFSPKSPDKAHLNLHINSLELGDSAVYFCASSQEVNTEAFFGQGTRLTVV.

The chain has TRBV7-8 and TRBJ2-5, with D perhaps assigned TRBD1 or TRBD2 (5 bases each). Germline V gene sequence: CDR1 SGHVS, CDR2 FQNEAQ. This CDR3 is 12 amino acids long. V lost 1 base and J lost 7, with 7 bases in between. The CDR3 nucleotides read TGTGCCAGCAGCTTAGGGGACGGGACCCAGTACTTC. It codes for CASSLGDGTQYF.

CDR3 sequence reads: CASGVTPGGTEAFF. Written as DNA, the CDR3 is TGTGCCAGCGGAGTGACGCCCGGAGGCACTGAAGCTTTCTTT. The chain uses TRBV6-2 or TRBV6-3 and TRBJ1-1; D is ambiguous. The ends were cut back, 8 bases at V and 4 bases at J, with 17 bases in the middle. Germline CDR1 reads MNHEY; CDR2 reads SVGEGT. The CDR3 totals 14 residues.

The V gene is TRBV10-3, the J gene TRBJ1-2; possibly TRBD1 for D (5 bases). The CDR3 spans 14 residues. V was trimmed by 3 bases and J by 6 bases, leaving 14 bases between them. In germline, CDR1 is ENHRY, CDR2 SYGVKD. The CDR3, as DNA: TGTGCCATCAGTGAAGGGGACGGACTCGATGGCTACACCTTC. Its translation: CAISEGDGLDGYTF.

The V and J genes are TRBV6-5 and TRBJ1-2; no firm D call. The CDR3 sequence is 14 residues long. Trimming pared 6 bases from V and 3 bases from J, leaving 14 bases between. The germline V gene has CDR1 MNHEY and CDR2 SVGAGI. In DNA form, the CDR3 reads TGTGCCAGCAGCAGCCTGAGCGAAGACTATGGCTACACCTTC. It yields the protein CASSSLSEDYGYTF.

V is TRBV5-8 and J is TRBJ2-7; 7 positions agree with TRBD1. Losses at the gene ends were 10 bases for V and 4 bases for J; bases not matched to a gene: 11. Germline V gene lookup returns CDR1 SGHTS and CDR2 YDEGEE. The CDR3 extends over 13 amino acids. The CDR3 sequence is CAVDRGGSYEQYF. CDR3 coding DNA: TGTGCCGTCGATAGAGGGGGCTCATACGAGCAGTACTTC.

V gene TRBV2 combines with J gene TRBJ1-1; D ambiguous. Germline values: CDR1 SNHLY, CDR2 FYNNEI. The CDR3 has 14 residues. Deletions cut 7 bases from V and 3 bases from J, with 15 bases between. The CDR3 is CASILWWGYTEAFF. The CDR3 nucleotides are TGTGCCAGCATCCTCTGGTGGGGTTACACTGAAGCTTTCTTT.

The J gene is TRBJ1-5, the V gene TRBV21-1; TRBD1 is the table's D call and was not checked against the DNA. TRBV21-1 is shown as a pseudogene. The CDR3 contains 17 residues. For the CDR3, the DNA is TGTGCCAGCGGTAAGGGGGATGACAGGGGCTCCAGTCAGCCCCAGCATTTT. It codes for CASGKGDDRGSSQPQHF.